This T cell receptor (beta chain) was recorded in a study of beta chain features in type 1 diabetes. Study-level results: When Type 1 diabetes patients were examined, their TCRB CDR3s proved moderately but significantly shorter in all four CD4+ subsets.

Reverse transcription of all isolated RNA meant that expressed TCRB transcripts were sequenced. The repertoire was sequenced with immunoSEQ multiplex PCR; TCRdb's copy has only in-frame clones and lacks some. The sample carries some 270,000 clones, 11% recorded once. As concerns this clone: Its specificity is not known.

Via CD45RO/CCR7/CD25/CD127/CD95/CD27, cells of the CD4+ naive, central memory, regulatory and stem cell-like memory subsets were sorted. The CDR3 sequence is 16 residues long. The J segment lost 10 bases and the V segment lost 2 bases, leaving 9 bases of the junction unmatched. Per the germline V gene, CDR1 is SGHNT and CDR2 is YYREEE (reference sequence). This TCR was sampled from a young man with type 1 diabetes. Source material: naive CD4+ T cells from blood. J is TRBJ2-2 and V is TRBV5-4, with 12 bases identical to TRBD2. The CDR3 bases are TGTGCCAGCAGCTTAGGACTAGCGGGGCCAAGGGAGGAGCTGTTTTTT. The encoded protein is CASSLGLAGPREELFF.